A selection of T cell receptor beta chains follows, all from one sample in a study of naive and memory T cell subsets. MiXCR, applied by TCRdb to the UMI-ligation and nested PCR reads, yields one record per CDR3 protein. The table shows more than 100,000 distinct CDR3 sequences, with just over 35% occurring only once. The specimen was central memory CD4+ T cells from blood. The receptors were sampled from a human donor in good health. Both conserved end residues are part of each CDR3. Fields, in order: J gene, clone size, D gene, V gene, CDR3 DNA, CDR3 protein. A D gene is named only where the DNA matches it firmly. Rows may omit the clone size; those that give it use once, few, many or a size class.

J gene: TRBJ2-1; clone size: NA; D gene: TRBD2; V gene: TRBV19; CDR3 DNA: TGTGCCAGTAGTATGGGAGGGGTTACCTACAATGAGCAGTTCTTC; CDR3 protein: CASSMGGVTYNEQFF
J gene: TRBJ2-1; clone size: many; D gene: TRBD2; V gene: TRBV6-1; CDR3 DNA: TGTGCCACTCAGCCGGGACTAGCACGCAATGAGCAGTTCTTC; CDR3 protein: CATQPGLARNEQFF
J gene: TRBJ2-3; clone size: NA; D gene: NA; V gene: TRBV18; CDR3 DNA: TGTGCCAGCTCAAGCGACCGGCGTACTAGCACAGATACGCAGTATTTT; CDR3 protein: CASSSDRRTSTDTQYF
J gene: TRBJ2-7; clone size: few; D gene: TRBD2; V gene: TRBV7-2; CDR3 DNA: TGTGCCAGCAGCCGGACTAGCGGGATGGGCGAGCAGTACTTC; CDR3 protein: CASSRTSGMGEQYF
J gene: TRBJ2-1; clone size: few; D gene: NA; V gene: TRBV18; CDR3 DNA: TGTGCCAGCTCACCCGGGATTAGAGATGAGCAGTTCTTC; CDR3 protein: CASSPGIRDEQFF
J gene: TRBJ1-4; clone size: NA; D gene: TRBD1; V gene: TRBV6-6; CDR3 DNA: TGTGCCAGCAGTTACGGGACAGGGGGCGTCCGGGAAAAACTGTTTTTT; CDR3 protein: CASSYGTGGVREKLFF
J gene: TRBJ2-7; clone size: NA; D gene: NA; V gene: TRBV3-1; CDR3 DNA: TGTGCCAGCAAGCCTTGTTCCTACGAGCAGTACTTC; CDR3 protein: CASKPCSYEQYF
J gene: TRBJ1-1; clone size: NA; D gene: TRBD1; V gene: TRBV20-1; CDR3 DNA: TGCAGTGCCAAAGGACAGGGTAGAGCTTTCTTT; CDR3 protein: CSAKGQGRAFF
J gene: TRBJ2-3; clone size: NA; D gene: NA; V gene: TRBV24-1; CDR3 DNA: TGTGCCACCGGAGAAAGCAACACAGATACGCAGTATTTT; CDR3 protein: CATGESNTDTQYF
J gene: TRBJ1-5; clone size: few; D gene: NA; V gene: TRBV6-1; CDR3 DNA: TGTGCCAGCAGTGAGCGGTTGCCCCAGCATTTT; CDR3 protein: CASSERLPQHF
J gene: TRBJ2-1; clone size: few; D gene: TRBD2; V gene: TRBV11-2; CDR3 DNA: TGTGCCAGCAGCTGGGGACTAGCGGAAAACAATGAGCAGTTCTTC; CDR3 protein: CASSWGLAENNEQFF
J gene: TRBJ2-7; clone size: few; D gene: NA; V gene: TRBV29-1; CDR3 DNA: TGCAGCGTTGAAAAGGGCGAGCAGTACTTC; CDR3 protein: CSVEKGEQYF
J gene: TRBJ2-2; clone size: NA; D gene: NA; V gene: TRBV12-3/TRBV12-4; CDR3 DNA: TGTGCCAGCAGTTTCCGACAGGTTCTTACCGGGGAGCTGTTTTTT; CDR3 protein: CASSFRQVLTGELFF
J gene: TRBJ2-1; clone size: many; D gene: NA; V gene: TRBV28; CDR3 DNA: TGTGCCAGCAGTCCACCTAATCTACTAGCCCGGCTACAGTTCTTC; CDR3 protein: CASSPPNLLARLQFF
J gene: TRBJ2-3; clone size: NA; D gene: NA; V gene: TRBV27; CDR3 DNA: TGTGCCAGCAGCCTAGGTCCCGGACGAGCCGGGGATACGCAGTATTTT; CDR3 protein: CASSLGPGRAGDTQYF
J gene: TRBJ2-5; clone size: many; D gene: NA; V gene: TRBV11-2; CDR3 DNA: TGTGCCAGCAGCGTATCGGACTATCCCCAAGAGACCCAGTACTTC; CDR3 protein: CASSVSDYPQETQYF
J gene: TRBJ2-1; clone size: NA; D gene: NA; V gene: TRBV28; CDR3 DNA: TGTGCCAGCAGTAGATCTCCGCGCTCCTACAATGAGCAGTTCTTC; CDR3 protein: CASSRSPRSYNEQFF
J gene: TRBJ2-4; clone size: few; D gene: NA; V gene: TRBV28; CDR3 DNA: TGTGCCAGCAGTTTTGCGGGGCAGGGAGCCAAAAACATTCAGTACTTC; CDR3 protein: CASSFAGQGAKNIQYF
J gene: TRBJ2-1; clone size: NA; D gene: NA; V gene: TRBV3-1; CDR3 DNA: TGTGCCAGCAGCCTACGCGGGGACGGGAAGCAGTTCTTC; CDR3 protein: CASSLRGDGKQFF
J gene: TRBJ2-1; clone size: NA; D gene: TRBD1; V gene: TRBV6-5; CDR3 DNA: TGTGCCAGCAGTCCTCGACAGGGGGTGGACAATGAGCAGTTCTTC; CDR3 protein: CASSPRQGVDNEQFF
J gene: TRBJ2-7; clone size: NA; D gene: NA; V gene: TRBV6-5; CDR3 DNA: TGTGCCAGCAGTTACCGCTACGAGCAGTACTTC; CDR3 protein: CASSYRYEQYF
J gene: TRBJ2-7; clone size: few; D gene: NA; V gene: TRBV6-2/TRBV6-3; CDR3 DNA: TGTGCCAGCCATCGGGACAACTCCTACGAGCAGTACTTC; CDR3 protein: CASHRDNSYEQYF
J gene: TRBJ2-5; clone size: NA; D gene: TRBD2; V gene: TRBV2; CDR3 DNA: TGTGCCAGCACCCGGCTGGCGGGAGGAAGGCAAGAGACCCAGTACTTC; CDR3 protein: CASTRLAGGRQETQYF
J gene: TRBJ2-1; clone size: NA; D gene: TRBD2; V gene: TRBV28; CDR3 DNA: TGTGCCAGCAGTTCCTGGGCGGGAGGGCCCCTTGAGCAGTTCTTC; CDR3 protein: CASSSWAGGPLEQFF
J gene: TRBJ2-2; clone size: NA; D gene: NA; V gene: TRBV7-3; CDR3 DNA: TGTGCCAGCAGCTTAAACGCATACACCGGGGAGCTGTTTTTT; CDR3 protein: CASSLNAYTGELFF
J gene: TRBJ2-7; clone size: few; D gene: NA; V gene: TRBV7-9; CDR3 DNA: TGTGCCAGCAGCTTCACCGCAGGGCGCTACGAGCAGTACTTC; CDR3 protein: CASSFTAGRYEQYF
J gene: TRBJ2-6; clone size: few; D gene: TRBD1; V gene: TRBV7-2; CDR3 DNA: TGTGCCAGCAGCCGGACAGGTTCTCCTGGGGCCAACGTCCTGACTTTC; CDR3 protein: CASSRTGSPGANVLTF
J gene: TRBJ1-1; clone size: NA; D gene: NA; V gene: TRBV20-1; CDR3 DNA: TGCAGGGCCACGACGGGCACTGAAGCTTTCTTT; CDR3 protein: CRATTGTEAFF
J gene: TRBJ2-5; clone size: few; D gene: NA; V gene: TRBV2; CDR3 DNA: TGTGCCAGCAGTGAAAGGTTAGGGGAAGAGACCCAGTACTTC; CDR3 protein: CASSERLGEETQYF
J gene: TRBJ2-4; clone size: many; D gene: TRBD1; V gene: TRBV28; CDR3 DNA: TGTGCCAGCAGCTTAAATGGACAGGTTCAGGGCATTCAGTACTTC; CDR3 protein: CASSLNGQVQGIQYF
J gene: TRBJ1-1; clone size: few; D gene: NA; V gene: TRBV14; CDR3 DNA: TGTGCCAGCAGCCAAGAAGTTGGGGGCTCTGAAGCTTTCTTT; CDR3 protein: CASSQEVGGSEAFF
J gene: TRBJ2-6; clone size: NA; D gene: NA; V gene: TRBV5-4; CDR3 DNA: TGTGCCAGCAGCTTGGAAGGACGCGCCGGGGCCAACGTCCTGACTTTC; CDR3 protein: CASSLEGRAGANVLTF
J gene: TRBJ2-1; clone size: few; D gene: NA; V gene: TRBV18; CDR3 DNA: TGTGCCAGCTCACCACGGCAGGGCGATGAGCAGTTCTTC; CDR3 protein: CASSPRQGDEQFF
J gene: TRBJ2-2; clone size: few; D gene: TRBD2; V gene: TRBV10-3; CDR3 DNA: TGTGCCATCAGTGTTGGAGCGGGATTGAACACCGGGGAGCTGTTTTTT; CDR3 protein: CAISVGAGLNTGELFF
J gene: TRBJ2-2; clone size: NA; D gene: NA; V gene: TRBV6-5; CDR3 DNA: TGTGCCAGCCGGGGCGTCCCGCCGAACACCGGGGAGCTGTTTTTT; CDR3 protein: CASRGVPPNTGELFF
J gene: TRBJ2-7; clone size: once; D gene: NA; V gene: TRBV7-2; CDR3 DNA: TGTGCCAGCAGCTATTCTTTAGCGACGACTTCGGAATACGAGCAGTACTTC; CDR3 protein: CASSYSLATTSEYEQYF
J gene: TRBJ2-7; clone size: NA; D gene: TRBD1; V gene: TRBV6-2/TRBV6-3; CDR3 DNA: TGTGCCAGCAGTTATGGCACCGGGACAGGGAATTACGAGCAGTACTTC; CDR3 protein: CASSYGTGTGNYEQYF
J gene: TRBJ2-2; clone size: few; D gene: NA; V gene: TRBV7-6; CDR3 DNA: TGTGCCAGCAGCCGTAGACCCCCCGAAGGCGCGAACACCGGGGAGCTGTTTTTT; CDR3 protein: CASSRRPPEGANTGELFF
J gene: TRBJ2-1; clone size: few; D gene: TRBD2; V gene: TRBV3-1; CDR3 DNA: TGTGCCAGCAGCCGGTCGGGAGGGCCGGACAATGAGCAGTTCTTC; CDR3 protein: CASSRSGGPDNEQFF
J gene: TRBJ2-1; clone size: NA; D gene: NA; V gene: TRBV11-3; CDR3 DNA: TGTGCCAGCAGCTTAGCTAGAGGATCCAATGAGCAGTTCTTC; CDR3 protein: CASSLARGSNEQFF
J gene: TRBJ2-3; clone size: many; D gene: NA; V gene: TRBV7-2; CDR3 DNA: TGCGCCAGCAGCTTACAGGATACGCAGTATTTT; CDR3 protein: CASSLQDTQYF
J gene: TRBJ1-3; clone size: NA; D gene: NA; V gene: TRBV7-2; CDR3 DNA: TGTGCCAGTAAAGCGGGGCTGAGCTCTGGAAACACCATATATTTT; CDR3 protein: CASKAGLSSGNTIYF
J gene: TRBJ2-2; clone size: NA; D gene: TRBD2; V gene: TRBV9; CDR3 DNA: TGTGCCAGCACCTCCGGACTAGCGGGAGGTTTTAGTCTTGTCGGGGAGCTGTTTTTT; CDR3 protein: CASTSGLAGGFSLVGELFF
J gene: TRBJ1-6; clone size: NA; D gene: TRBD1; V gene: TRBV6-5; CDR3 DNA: TGTGCCAGCAGTTTCCGGGGACAGGCTTATAATTCACCCCTCCACTTT; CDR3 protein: CASSFRGQAYNSPLHF
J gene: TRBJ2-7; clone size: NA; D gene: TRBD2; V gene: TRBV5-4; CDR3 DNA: TGTGCCAGCCAAAAGAGCGGGAGCTTTAACGAGCAGTACTTC; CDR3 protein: CASQKSGSFNEQYF
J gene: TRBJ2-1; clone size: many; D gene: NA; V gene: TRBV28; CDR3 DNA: TGTGCCAGCAGCCGCCCCCAGAGATACAATGAGCAGTTCTTC; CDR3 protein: CASSRPQRYNEQFF
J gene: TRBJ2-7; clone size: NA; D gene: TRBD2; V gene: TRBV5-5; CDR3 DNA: TGTGCCAGCAGCCTTACCGGGACTAGCGGGAGGACGAGCTCCTACGAGCAGTACTTC; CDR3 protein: CASSLTGTSGRTSSYEQYF
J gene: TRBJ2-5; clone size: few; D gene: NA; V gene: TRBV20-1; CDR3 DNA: TGCAGTGCTAGTTTGGGAACCCAAGAGACCCAGTACTTC; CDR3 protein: CSASLGTQETQYF
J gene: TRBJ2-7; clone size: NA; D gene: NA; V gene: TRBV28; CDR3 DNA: TGTGCCAGCAGTTTATGGCAGGATAACTCCTACGAGCAGTACTTC; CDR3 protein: CASSLWQDNSYEQYF
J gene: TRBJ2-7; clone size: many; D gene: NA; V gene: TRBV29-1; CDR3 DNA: TGCAGCGTTGAGGGGCCCGACTACGAGCAGTACTTC; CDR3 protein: CSVEGPDYEQYF
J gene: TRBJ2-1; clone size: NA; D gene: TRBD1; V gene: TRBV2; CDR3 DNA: TGTGCCAGCAGTGGGGGCAGGGGGAAATCGAGCTCCTACAATGAGCAGTTCTTC; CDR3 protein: CASSGGRGKSSSYNEQFF
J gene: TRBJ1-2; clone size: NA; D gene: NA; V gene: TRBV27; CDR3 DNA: TGTGCCAGCAGACCGACGGGACGGAACAACTATGGCTACACCTTC; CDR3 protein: CASRPTGRNNYGYTF
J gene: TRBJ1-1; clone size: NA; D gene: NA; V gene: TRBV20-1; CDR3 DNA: TGCAGTGCTAGACACGGACTCCTCCAGAACGCTGAAGCTTTCTTT; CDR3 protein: CSARHGLLQNAEAFF